The rows below give T cell receptor beta chains drawn from one sample of a study of identical twins. Using its own MiXCR run on the 5' RACE reads, TCRdb lists one record per CDR3 protein. The profile shows roughly 480,000 distinct CDR3 sequences, 24% of them singletons. This sample also belongs to another study, concerning T cells expressing NK-cell markers.

Specimen: CD4+ T cells sorted from blood. The receptors derive from a woman younger than 35 in good health. Each CDR3 is given with its conserved first and last residue. A D gene is named only where the DNA matches it firmly. Some rows mark clone size as missing; the rest say once, few, many or name a class of expanded clone.

v_call	clone_size	d_call	j_call	cdr3_aa	cdr3_nt
TRBV19	once	-	TRBJ1-1	CASRDTRNTEAFF	TGTGCCAGTAGGGACACTCGAAACACTGAAGCTTTCTTT
TRBV7-2	few	TRBD2	TRBJ2-1	CASRRSAGDGDNEQFF	TGTGCCAGCCGTCGATCAGCGGGAGATGGTGACAATGAGCAGTTCTTC
TRBV7-2	-	-	TRBJ2-7	CASSASVNSEQYF	TGTGCCAGCAGCGCTAGCGTAAATAGCGAGCAGTACTTC
TRBV6-5	-	TRBD1	TRBJ2-1	CASSSLLTGLVRNEQFF	TGTGCCAGCAGTTCCCTTCTGACAGGGTTGGTTCGGAATGAGCAGTTCTTC
TRBV12-3/TRBV12-4	-	TRBD1	TRBJ2-1	CASSRGRGNEQFF	TGTGCCAGCAGCAGGGGGCGCGGGAATGAGCAGTTCTTC
TRBV2	few	-	TRBJ1-1	CASSRVIDTEAFF	TGTGCCAGCAGCAGGGTTATCGACACTGAAGCTTTCTTT
TRBV3-1	-	-	TRBJ2-3	CASSSTMGADTQYF	TGTGCCAGCAGCTCCACAATGGGTGCAGATACGCAGTATTTT
TRBV20-1	few	TRBD2	TRBJ2-1	CSVSGTSGRAGFF	TGCAGTGTCTCCGGGACTAGCGGGAGGGCCGGATTCTTC
TRBV9	many	-	TRBJ1-3	CASSVALGSSGNTIYF	TGTGCCAGCAGCGTAGCTTTAGGGTCCTCTGGAAACACCATATATTTT
TRBV6-2/TRBV6-3	-	-	TRBJ2-3	CASSPPLGLRDTQYF	TGTGCCAGCAGTCCCCCCCTAGGGCTCCGAGATACGCAGTATTTT
TRBV29-1	-	TRBD2	TRBJ2-3	CRVEGRGKDTQYF	TGCAGAGTTGAGGGGCGGGGGAAGGATACGCAGTATTTT
TRBV20-1	-	TRBD2	TRBJ2-2	CSANRRGANTGELFF	TGCAGTGCCAACCGCCGGGGGGCGAACACCGGGGAGCTGTTTTTT